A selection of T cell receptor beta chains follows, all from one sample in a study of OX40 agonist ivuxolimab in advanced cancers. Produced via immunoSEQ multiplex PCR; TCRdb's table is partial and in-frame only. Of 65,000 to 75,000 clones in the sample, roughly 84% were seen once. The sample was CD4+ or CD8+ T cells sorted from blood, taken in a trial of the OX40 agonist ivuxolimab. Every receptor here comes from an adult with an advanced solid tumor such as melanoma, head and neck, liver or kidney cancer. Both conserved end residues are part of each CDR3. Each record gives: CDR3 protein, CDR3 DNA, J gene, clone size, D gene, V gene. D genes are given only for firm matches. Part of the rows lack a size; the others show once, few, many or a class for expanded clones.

CDR3aa: CAWVPTTGLGYMGANVLTF
CDR3nt: TGTGCCTGGGTCCCCACTACGGGTTTAGGTTATATGGGGGCCAACGTCCTGACTTTC
j_gene: TRBJ2-6
abundance: .
d_gene: .
v_gene: TRBV30

CDR3aa: CASSVERGRVSYNEQFF
CDR3nt: TGTGCCAGCAGCGTAGAGCGCGGCAGGGTCTCCTACAATGAGCAGTTCTTC
j_gene: TRBJ2-1
abundance: .
d_gene: .
v_gene: TRBV9

CDR3aa: CASSTRTGRNTEAFF
CDR3nt: TGTGCCAGCAGCACCCGGACAGGGAGGAACACTGAAGCTTTCTTT
j_gene: TRBJ1-1
abundance: .
d_gene: TRBD1
v_gene: TRBV7-2

CDR3aa: CASTEPGQPNLF
CDR3nt: TGCGCCAGCACGGAACCGGGACAGCCCAATCTTTTT
j_gene: TRBJ1-1
abundance: .
d_gene: TRBD1
v_gene: TRBV5-1

CDR3aa: CASSQGPRGAGGGQETQYF
CDR3nt: TGCGCCAGCAGCCAAGGACCCAGGGGGGCGGGGGGCGGCCAAGAGACCCAGTACTTC
j_gene: TRBJ2-5
abundance: .
d_gene: .
v_gene: TRBV4-3

CDR3aa: CASSAGGEVPNIQYF
CDR3nt: TGTGCCAGCAGCGCGGGGGGGGAGGTCCCAAACATTCAGTACTTC
j_gene: TRBJ2-4
abundance: .
d_gene: .
v_gene: TRBV21-1

CDR3aa: CAWNPGQGDIKAFF
CDR3nt: TGTGCCTGGAACCCGGGACAGGGGGACATCAAAGCTTTCTTT
j_gene: TRBJ1-1
abundance: .
d_gene: TRBD1
v_gene: TRBV30

CDR3aa: CASCRPPTYEQYF
CDR3nt: TGTGCCAGCTGTAGGCCACCTACTTACGAGCAGTACTTC
j_gene: TRBJ2-7
abundance: .
d_gene: .
v_gene: TRBV28

CDR3aa: CASSIEGTGVYNEQFF
CDR3nt: TGTGCCAGTAGTATTGAAGGGACAGGGGTCTACAATGAGCAGTTCTTC
j_gene: TRBJ2-1
abundance: .
d_gene: TRBD1
v_gene: TRBV19

CDR3aa: CSVEDRWGGHEQYF
CDR3nt: TGCAGCGTTGAAGATCGGTGGGGGGGCCACGAGCAGTACTTC
j_gene: TRBJ2-7
abundance: .
d_gene: .
v_gene: TRBV29-1

CDR3aa: CASSLLGAQGRWETQYF
CDR3nt: TGTGCCAGCTCACTCCTAGGAGCACAGGGGAGATGGGAGACCCAGTACTTC
j_gene: TRBJ2-5
abundance: .
d_gene: TRBD1
v_gene: TRBV18

CDR3aa: CASSPRLVGGSGGYTF
CDR3nt: TGTGCCAGCAGCCCACGCTTAGTGGGGGGGAGTGGTGGCTACACCTTC
j_gene: TRBJ1-2
abundance: .
d_gene: .
v_gene: TRBV14

CDR3aa: CASSLGVAGDQETQYF
CDR3nt: TGTGCCAGCAGCTTAGGAGTAGCGGGGGACCAAGAGACCCAGTACTTC
j_gene: TRBJ2-5
abundance: .
d_gene: TRBD2
v_gene: TRBV11-3

CDR3aa: CATSRDFYREQFF
CDR3nt: TGTGCCACCAGCAGAGATTTCTATCGGGAGCAGTTCTTC
j_gene: TRBJ2-1
abundance: few
d_gene: .
v_gene: TRBV15

CDR3aa: CSVEDGTVRGNTIYF
CDR3nt: TGCAGCGTTGAAGATGGGACAGTACGTGGAAACACCATATATTTT
j_gene: TRBJ1-3
abundance: .
d_gene: TRBD1
v_gene: TRBV29-1

CDR3aa: CASSLSEGGRGYNEQFF
CDR3nt: TGTGCCAGCAGCTTATCTGAAGGCGGGAGGGGCTACAATGAGCAGTTCTTC
j_gene: TRBJ2-1
abundance: few
d_gene: TRBD2
v_gene: TRBV7-3

CDR3aa: CASSVALAGYEQYF
CDR3nt: TGTGCCAGCAGCGTAGCTCTAGCGGGCTACGAGCAGTACTTC
j_gene: TRBJ2-7
abundance: .
d_gene: TRBD2
v_gene: TRBV9

CDR3aa: CASSAGTSGSEQYF
CDR3nt: TGTGCCAGCAGCGCGGGGACTAGCGGGAGCGAGCAGTACTTC
j_gene: TRBJ2-7
abundance: .
d_gene: TRBD2
v_gene: TRBV5-5

CDR3aa: CASSLWAKGDTQYF
CDR3nt: TGTGCCAGCAGTTTATGGGCTAAGGGGGATACGCAGTATTTT
j_gene: TRBJ2-3
abundance: .
d_gene: .
v_gene: TRBV27